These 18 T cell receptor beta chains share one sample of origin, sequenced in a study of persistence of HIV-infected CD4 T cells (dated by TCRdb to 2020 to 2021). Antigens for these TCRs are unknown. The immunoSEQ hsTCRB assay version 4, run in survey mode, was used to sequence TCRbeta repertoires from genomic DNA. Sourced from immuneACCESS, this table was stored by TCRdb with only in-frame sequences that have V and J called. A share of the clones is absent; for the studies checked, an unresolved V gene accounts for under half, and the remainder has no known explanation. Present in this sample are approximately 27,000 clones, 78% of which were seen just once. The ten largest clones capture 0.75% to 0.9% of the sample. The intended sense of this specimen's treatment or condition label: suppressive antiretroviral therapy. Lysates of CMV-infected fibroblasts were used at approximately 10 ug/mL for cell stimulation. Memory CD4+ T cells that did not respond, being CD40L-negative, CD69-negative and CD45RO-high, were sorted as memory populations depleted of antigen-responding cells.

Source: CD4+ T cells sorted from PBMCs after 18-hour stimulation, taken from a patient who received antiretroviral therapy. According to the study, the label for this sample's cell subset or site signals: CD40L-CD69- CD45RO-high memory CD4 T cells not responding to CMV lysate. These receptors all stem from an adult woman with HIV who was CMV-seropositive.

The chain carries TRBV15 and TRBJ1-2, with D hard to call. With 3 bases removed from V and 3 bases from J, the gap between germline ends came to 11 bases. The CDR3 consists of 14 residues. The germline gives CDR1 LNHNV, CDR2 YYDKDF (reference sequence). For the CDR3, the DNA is TGTGCCACCAGCAGCGGCGGATTGTACTATGGCTACACCTTC. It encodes CATSSGGLYYGYTF.

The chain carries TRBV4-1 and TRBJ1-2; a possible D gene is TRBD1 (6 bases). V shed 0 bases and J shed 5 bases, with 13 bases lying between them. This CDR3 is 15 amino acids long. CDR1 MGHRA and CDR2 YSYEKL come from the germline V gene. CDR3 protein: CASSQDRGGRYGYTF. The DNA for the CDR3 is TGCGCCAGCAGCCAAGATCGAGGGGGGCGGTATGGCTACACCTTC.

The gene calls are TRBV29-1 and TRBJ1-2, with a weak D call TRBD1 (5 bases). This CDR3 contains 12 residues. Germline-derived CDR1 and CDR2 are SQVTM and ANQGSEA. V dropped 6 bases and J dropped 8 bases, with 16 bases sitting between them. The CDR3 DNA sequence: TGCAGCGTGGGTCATAGGGGAGGGGGCTACACCTTC. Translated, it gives CSVGHRGGGYTF.

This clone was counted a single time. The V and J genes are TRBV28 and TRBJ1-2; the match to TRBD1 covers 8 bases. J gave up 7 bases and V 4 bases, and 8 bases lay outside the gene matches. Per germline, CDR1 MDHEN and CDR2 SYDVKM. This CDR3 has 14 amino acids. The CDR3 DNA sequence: TGTGCCAGCAGTTCGGGCTACAGGGGGGGTGGCTACACCTTC. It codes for CASSSGYRGGGYTF.

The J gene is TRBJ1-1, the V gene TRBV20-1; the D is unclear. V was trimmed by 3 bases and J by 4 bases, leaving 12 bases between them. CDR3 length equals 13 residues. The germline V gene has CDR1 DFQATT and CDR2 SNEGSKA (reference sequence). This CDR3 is CSASPSWGTEAFF. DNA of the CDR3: TGCAGTGCTAGTCCCTCTTGGGGCACTGAAGCTTTCTTT.

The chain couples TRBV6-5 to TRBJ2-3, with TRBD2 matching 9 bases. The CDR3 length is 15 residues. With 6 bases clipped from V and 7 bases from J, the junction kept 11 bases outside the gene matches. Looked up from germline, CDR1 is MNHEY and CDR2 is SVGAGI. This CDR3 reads CASRTLAGLQNTQYF. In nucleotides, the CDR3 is TGTGCCAGCAGGACCCTAGCGGGGTTACAGAATACGCAGTATTTT.

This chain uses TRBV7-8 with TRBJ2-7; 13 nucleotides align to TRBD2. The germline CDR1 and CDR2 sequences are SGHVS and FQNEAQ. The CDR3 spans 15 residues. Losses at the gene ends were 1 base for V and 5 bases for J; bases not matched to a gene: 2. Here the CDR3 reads CASSLGGLAGNEQYF. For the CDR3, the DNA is TGTGCCAGCAGCTTAGGGGGACTAGCGGGGAACGAGCAGTACTTC.

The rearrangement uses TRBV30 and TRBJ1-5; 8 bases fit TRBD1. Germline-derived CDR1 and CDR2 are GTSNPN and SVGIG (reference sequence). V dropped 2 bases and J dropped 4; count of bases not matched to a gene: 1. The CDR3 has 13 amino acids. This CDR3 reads CAWSRTGNQPQHF. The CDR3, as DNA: TGTGCCTGGAGTAGGACAGGGAATCAGCCCCAGCATTTT.

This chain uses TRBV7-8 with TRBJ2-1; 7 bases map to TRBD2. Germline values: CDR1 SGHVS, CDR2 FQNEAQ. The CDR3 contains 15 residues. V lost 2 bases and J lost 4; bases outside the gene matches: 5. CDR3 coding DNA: TGTGCCAGCAGCTTAACGAGCGGGGTGTACAATGAGCAGTTCTTC. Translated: CASSLTSGVYNEQFF.

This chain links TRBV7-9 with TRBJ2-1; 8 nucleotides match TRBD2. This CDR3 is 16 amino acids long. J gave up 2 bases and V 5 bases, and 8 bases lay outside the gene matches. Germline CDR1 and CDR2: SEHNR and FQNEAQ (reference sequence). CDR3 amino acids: CASSGVAGGTYNEQFF. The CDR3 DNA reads TGTGCCAGCAGCGGGGTGGCGGGAGGAACCTACAATGAGCAGTTCTTC.

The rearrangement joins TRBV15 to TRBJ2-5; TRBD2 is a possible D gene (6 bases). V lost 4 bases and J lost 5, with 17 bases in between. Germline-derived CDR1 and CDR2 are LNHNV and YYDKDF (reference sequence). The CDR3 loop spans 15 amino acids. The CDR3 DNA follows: TGTGCCACCAGCACCGGGGGTGGGGTAGGGGAGACCCAGTACTTC. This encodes CATSTGGGVGETQYF.

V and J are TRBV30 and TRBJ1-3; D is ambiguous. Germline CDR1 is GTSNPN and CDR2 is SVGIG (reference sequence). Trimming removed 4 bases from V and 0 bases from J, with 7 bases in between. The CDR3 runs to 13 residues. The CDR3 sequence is CAWKRGSGNTIYF. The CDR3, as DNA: TGTGCCTGGAAGCGGGGCTCTGGAAACACCATATATTTT.

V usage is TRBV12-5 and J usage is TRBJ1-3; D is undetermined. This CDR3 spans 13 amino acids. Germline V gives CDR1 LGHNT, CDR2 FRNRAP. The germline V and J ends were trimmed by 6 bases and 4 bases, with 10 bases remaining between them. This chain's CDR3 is CASGPPGGNTIYF. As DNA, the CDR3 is TGTGCTAGTGGGCCCCCGGGCGGAAACACCATATATTTT.

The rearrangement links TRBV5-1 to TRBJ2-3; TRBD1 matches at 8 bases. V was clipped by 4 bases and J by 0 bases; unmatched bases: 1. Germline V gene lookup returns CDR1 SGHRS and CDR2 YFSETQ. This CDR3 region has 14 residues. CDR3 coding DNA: TGCGCCAGCAGCCGGGACAGGAGCACAGATACGCAGTATTTT. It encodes CASSRDRSTDTQYF. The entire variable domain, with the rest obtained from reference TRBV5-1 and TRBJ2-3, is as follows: KAGVTQTPRYLIKTRGQQVTLSCSPISGHRSVSWYQQTPGQGLQFLFEYFSETQRNKGNFPGRFSGRQFSNSRSEMNVSTLELGDSALYLCASSRDRSTDTQYFGPGTRLTVL.

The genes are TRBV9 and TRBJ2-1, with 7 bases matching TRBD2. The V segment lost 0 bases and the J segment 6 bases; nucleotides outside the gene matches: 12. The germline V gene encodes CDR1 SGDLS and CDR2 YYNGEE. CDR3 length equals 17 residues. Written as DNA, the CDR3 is TGTGCCAGCAGCGTAGATGGCCCAGCGGGGATTCTCAATGAGCAGTTCTTC. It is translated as CASSVDGPAGILNEQFF.

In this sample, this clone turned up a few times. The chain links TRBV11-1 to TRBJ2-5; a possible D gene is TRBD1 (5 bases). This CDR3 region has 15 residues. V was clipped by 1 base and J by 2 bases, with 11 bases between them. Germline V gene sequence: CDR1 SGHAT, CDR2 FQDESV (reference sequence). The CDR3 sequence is CASSLDRAGQETQYF. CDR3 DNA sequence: TGTGCCAGCAGCTTAGATCGGGCAGGGCAAGAGACCCAGTACTTC.

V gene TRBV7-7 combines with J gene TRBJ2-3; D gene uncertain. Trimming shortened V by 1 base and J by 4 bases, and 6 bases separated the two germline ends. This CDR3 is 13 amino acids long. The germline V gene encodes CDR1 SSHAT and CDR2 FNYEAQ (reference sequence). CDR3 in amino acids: CASSLVFADTQYF. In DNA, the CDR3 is TGTGCCAGCAGCTTAGTATTCGCAGATACGCAGTATTTT.

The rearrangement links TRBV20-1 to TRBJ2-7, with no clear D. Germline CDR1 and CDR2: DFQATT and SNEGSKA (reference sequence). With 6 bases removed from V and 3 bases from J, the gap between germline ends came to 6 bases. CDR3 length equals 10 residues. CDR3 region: CSAESYEQYF. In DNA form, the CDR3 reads TGCAGTGCAGAAAGCTACGAGCAGTACTTC.